Listed here are 10 T cell receptor beta chains from one sample, sequenced in a study of blood T cells in healthy people across ages. A J-beta primer mix and a sample-barcoded 5' primer were used in a second PCR of about 7 to 12 cycles. Each CDR3 protein gets one entry after TCRdb re-called the 5' RACE reads with MiXCR. Of some 760,000 distinct CDR3 sequences listed, 20% to 25% are singletons. The same sample was also studied in work on T cells of mothers and their children.

Specimen: blood. These receptors were obtained from a boy between 10 and 17 years old in good health.

With regard to this clonotype: Sequence at one end of the junction differs from germline and may be a read error. The rearrangement uses TRBV12-3 or TRBV12-4 and TRBJ2-1; TRBD2 is a possible D gene (7 bases). The CDR3 spans 16 residues. CDR3 sequence: CASRGQTSEVYNAQFF. CDR3 bases: TGTGCCAGCAGGGGACAAACTAGCGAGGTGTACAATGCGCAGTTCTTC.

The gene calls are TRBV4-1 and TRBJ2-3; 11 bases agree with TRBD2. The CDR3 spans 16 residues. Germline V CDR1 and CDR2: MGHRA, YSYEKL. V trimming: 3 bases; J trimming: 3 bases; junction bases outside the gene matches: 5. The CDR3 reads CASSQVLAGGTDTQYF. CDR3 bases: TGCGCCAGCAGCCAGGTTCTAGCGGGAGGTACAGATACGCAGTATTTT.

This clonotype has just a few counts. This chain connects TRBV7-9 to TRBJ1-1; unclear D gene. This CDR3 has 15 amino acids. Germline V gene lookup returns CDR1 SEHNR and CDR2 FQNEAQ (reference sequence). V was trimmed by 4 bases and J by 0 bases, leaving 12 bases between them. CDR3 sequence (DNA): TGTGCCAGCAGCTCCGGAACAGAGATGAACACTGAAGCTTTCTTT. This codes for CASSSGTEMNTEAFF.

This clonotype appeared a few times. This chain joins TRBV5-1 and TRBJ2-1; D could derive from TRBD1 or TRBD2 (5 bases each). The J call is in doubt because the DNA end fits TRBJ2-7 better. Per the germline V gene, CDR1 is SGHRS and CDR2 is YFSETQ. The length of the CDR3 is 13 residues. Written as DNA, the CDR3 is TGCGCCAGCTACCGGGACGAAGGCTACGAGCAGTACTTC. Its translation is CASYRDEGYEQYF.

V is TRBV6-5 and J is TRBJ2-7, with 7 bases fitting TRBD1. Per the germline V gene, CDR1 is MNHEY and CDR2 is SVGAGI. The CDR3 covers 13 residues. V shed 5 bases and J 4 bases; nucleotides not matched to a gene: 5. CDR3 sequence (DNA): TGTGCCAGCAGTGATGGGACAGAATACGAGCAGTACTTC. Its protein is CASSDGTEYEQYF.

This clonotype turned up a few times. The rearrangement links TRBV29-1 to TRBJ2-4; D is undetermined. The CDR3 sequence is 13 residues long. Between the trimmed V and J ends, which lost 4 bases and 9 bases, there was a span of 16 bases. CDR1 is SQVTM and CDR2 is ANQGSEA in the germline V gene. The CDR3 DNA follows: TGCAGCGTTGCAGGCCTATTGTCTGGCATTCAGTACTTC. Encoded protein: CSVAGLLSGIQYF.

The chain couples TRBV20-1 to TRBJ2-1; 10 bases are shared with TRBD2. CDR1 and CDR2 from the germline V gene are DFQATT and SNEGSKA (reference sequence). CDR3 length equals 15 residues. V shed 4 bases, J shed 4 bases, and the junction held 7 bases outside the gene matches. The CDR3 is CSAIHASGGYNEQFF. The CDR3 coding sequence is TGCAGTGCTATCCACGCTAGCGGGGGTTACAATGAGCAGTTCTTC.

CDR3: CASSRRAHEQYF. The CDR3 DNA follows: TGTGCCAGCAGCCGGAGGGCCCACGAGCAGTACTTC. V gene TRBV4-2 combines with J gene TRBJ2-1; a possible D gene is TRBD2 (6 bases). TRBJ2-7 matches the DNA end more closely, so the J call is doubtful. The germline CDR1 and CDR2 sequences are LGHNA and YNFKEQ. This CDR3 has 12 residues.

This clonotype was observed a handful of times. This chain joins TRBV3-1 and TRBJ2-5; maybe TRBD1 (6 bases). The DNA end lines up better with TRBJ2-7; the J call may be wrong. CDR1 LGHDT and CDR2 YNNKEL come from the germline V gene (reference sequence). The length of the CDR3 is 14 residues. CDR3 DNA sequence: TGTGCCAGCAGCTTAGGGGACATTCCCTACGAGCAGTACTTC. It is translated as CASSLGDIPYEQYF.

This clonotype was seen a few times. The chain employs TRBV5-1 and TRBJ1-1, with a possible D match to TRBD1 (5 bases). The V gene lost 1 base and the J gene lost 1 base, with 8 bases spanning the gap. CDR1 and CDR2 from the germline V gene are SGHRS and YFSETQ. CDR3 length: 14 residues. The CDR3 coding sequence is TGCGCCAGCAGCTTGTGGGGGGAGAACACTGAAGCTTTCTTT. This sequence encodes CASSLWGENTEAFF.